This is a list of T cell receptor beta chains from one sample in a study of T-cell reconstitution after alpha-beta-depleted transplantation in children. Each CDR3 protein gets one entry after TCRdb re-called the PCR reads with MiXCR. This table has about 980,000 distinct CDR3 sequences, about 29% appearing once. The specimen was PBMCs, mostly from graft donor cells, collected 360 days after TCRalphabeta/CD19-depleted stem cell transplant. These receptors were obtained from a boy under two years old who had a stem cell transplant for SCID, so the T cells may come from the graft donor. CDR3s include the opening cysteine and the closing phenylalanine or tryptophan. The D gene is left open where the match is weak. Size tells how often a clone was seen (once, few, many) or the class of an expanded clone, and some rows leave it out.

>12|TRBV2|.|TRBD2
CASRDPGTSVSF
>14|TRBV5-1|.|.
CASSVESSTDTQYF
>15|TRBV15|.|TRBD2
CATTSLAGGTDMQYF
>14|TRBV5-1|many|.
CASSPGSGDYEQYF
>13|TRBV7-2|.|.
CASSGSGRATQYF
>16|TRBV7-9|.|.
CASSGGWPYWNTEAFF
>15|TRBV12-3/TRBV12-4|few|.
CASRGRDGYTGEQYF
>18|TRBV28|.|TRBD2
CASSPSPLAGVNTGELFF
>15|TRBV7-2|.|.
CASSLGGGGTNVLTF
>13|TRBV20-1|.|.
CSAREVADSPLHF
>16|TRBV4-1|few|TRBD1
CASSHPQTGAGNTIYF
>16|TRBV7-2|.|.
CASSLLYTRTQETQYF
>14|TRBV10-3|few|TRBD2
CAITGGGHSYEQYF
>13|TRBV6-2/TRBV6-3|few|.
CASEASTSYEQYF
>12|TRBV28|.|.
CASPTERWAQYF
>17|TRBV6-1|.|TRBD1
CASSLPGQGEGNYGYTF
>13|TRBV12-3/TRBV12-4|.|.
CASSKSASYEQYF
>13|TRBV20-1|few|.
CSATWASQETQYF
>12|TRBV12-3/TRBV12-4|many|.
CASSFSVYEQYF
>15|TRBV5-1|once|.
CASSLGTPKSTTQYF
>14|TRBV9|.|.
CASSEGGDFYEQYF
>16|TRBV21-1|few|.
CASSKEEGGEPYEQYF
>14|TRBV3-1|few|.
CASSQVGLQETQYF
>16|TRBV4-2|once|.
CASSPLRGAAYNEQFF
>17|TRBV20-1|.|.
CSASVGPTPSGANVLTF
>14|TRBV20-1|.|.
CSARGQQRTGELFF
>14|TRBV4-3|.|.
CASSQAPISYEQYF
>16|TRBV12-3/TRBV12-4|.|TRBD1
CASSLEGGAGNQPQHF
>15|TRBV4-2|.|TRBD2
CASSQDEKRGGEQYF
>15|TRBV15|.|.
CATSRSGLSGASQYF
>13|TRBV28|.|.
CASSYQMNYGYTF
>15|TRBV5-1|few|.
CASSSDSGATDTQYF
>14|TRBV12-3/TRBV12-4|few|.
CASSLLSTPYEQYF
>15|TRBV28|.|TRBD2
CASSPRGALGETRYF
>12|TRBV29-1|.|TRBD2
CSVELAGGPQFF
>14|TRBV5-1|.|TRBD2
CASSYRRGAGELFF
>16|TRBV11-3|few|TRBD2
CASSFTSGAATDTQYF
>14|TRBV13|few|TRBD2
CASSGRGGPETQYF
>18|TRBV5-1|.|.
CASSSAGLTSIRTDTQYF
>18|TRBV6-2/TRBV6-3|.|TRBD2
CASRRGTSGGTLSYEQYF
>14|TRBV7-6|.|.
CASSSDTAIYEQYF
>15|TRBV12-3/TRBV12-4|.|TRBD2
CASSFSGGASGEQFF
>14|TRBV25-1|many|.
CASSEYKGAETQYF
>16|TRBV3-1|few|.
CASSQETAAHQETQYF
>15|TRBV12-3/TRBV12-4|.|TRBD2
CASSRLAGTTYEQYF
>14|TRBV5-1|many|.
CASSPYVGTGELFF
>16|TRBV7-2|few|TRBD2
CASSLVIAGGQDTQYF
>16|TRBV14|.|TRBD2
CASSLRTSGYTDTQYF
>13|TRBV29-1|few|TRBD1
CSAGQGEGNTIYF
>14|TRBV5-1|.|.
CASSYRRDYNEQFF
>16|TRBV12-3/TRBV12-4|.|TRBD1
CASRRGTVDLHNEQFF
>14|TRBV20-1|.|.
CSARGSTNTGELFF
>14|TRBV7-9|.|.
CASSFDLRDTEAFF
>18|TRBV7-6|.|.
CASSLFPGPLMSNQPQHF
>15|TRBV28|many|TRBD2
CASSPGLAGMETQYF
>18|TRBV20-1|.|TRBD2
CSTLGDSGGSNLPDTQYF
>15|TRBV5-1|few|.
CASSLSRQVQETQYF
>16|TRBV4-2|.|TRBD1
CASSQEQGSSSYEQYF
>15|TRBV15|few|.
CATSREPARGDIQYF
>14|TRBV12-3/TRBV12-4|few|.
CASSIGQGPGELFF